The clone carrying this TCR beta chain occurred many times. Antigen specificity is unknown. This CDR3 comprises 13 residues. The germline V gene encodes CDR1 SGHTA and CDR2 FQGTGA. Trimming cost V 5 bases and J 6 bases, with 12 bases left between them. The lymph nodes were axillary draining lymph nodes from breast cancer patients. TCRdb reprocessed the multiplex PCR reads with MiXCR, giving one entry per CDR3 protein. Of under 150,000 distinct CDR3 sequences in the sample, 15% to 20% were seen once. The data belong to a study of breast tumors, draining lymph nodes, adjacent tissues. Broader study findings: Data only fit, rather than demonstrated, lymph node origin of most tumor T cells. The data were judged consistent with most tumor T cells coming from lymph node and expanding in tumor. Compared with basal-like, luminal-like tumors shared significantly more repertoire with nontumor tissue. Compared with lymph nodes, tumors were less diverse; compared with nontumor tissue, more.

The chain recombines TRBV7-3 with TRBJ2-3; D not certain. The TCR was taken from a female donor with breast cancer. Some clones in this sample may be carry-over from other donors' samples. Sequencing was carried out using axillary lymph node tissue. In DNA, the CDR3 is TGTGCCAGCAGCCTTTCGGGTTGGGATACGCAGTATTTT. Translated, it gives CASSLSGWDTQYF.